The entry below gives a single T cell receptor (beta chain) sequence along with its context. Germline lookup yields CDR1 LGHDT and CDR2 YNNKEL (reference sequence). The CDR3 sequence is 14 residues long. Deletions cut 1 base from V and 6 bases from J, with 13 bases between. Method: immunoSEQ multiplex PCR; TCRdb's copy keeps in-frame clones and lacks some. The sample has 100,000 or so clones; about 86% are singletons. Everyone who took part was 18 to 89 years old, and they came from 24 US areas. Participants had their cohort set by participant-reported clinical history. Two negative PCRs, clearance, or symptom resolution characterized the recovered Cohort 3 donors. This record belongs to a study of blood T cell repertoires in COVID-19.

The source of this sequence is a woman in her forties or fifties who had recovered from COVID-19. The sequenced sample was PBMCs or T cells enriched from blood (not recorded which). The chain employs TRBV3-1 (or the pseudogene TRBV3-2) and TRBJ2-7; possibly TRBD1 for D (6 bases). CDR3 loop: CASSQGTEISEQYF. The CDR3 nucleotides are TGTGCCAGCAGCCAAGGGACAGAGATTTCCGAGCAGTACTTC.